The entry below describes one TCR beta chain. Its antigen remains unidentified. The data derive from a study of T cell responses to AZD1222 COVID-19 vaccine. Sequencing used immunoSEQ multiplex PCR; TCRdb keeps in-frame clones, though not all of them. The sample records about 130,000 clones, around 84% being singletons. General study points: Females made up more of the donors, who were largely white British, and clonal diversity may have come out too low. The reported proportion of spike-specific TCRs targeting unmutated variant regions was nearly half. Repertoire sampling was restricted to post-peak T cell response timepoints. Distributed over spike, vaccine-associated CD4 TCRs predominated at 160-218 and 743-854.

Germline values: CDR1 SQVTM, CDR2 ANQGSEA. This CDR3 has 17 residues. V was shortened by 0 bases and J by 2 bases, with 18 bases between the two germline ends. The sample was peripheral blood, taken on day 0 of AZD1222 vaccination. The chain joins TRBV29-1 to TRBJ2-3; no clear D gene. The receptor was isolated from an adult in good health. This CDR3 is CSVEDYVQQNFTDTQYF. CDR3 nucleotides: TGCAGCGTTGAAGATTATGTGCAGCAAAACTTCACAGATACGCAGTATTTT.